The sequence of this T cell receptor (beta chain) was determined in a study of control samples from healthy donors and cancer patients. Measured with immunoSEQ multiplex PCR; TCRdb has only the in-frame clones, and not every one. Of tens of thousands of clones in the sample, approximately 94% were seen once. The CDR3 spans 12 residues. Germline assignment: CDR1 MNHEY and CDR2 SVGAGI. The V end was cut by 2 bases, the J end by 5 bases, with 6 bases between. This clonotype originated in a man aged 25 to 40 with colorectal cancer. Sequencing was carried out using PBMCs. The chain joins TRBV6-5 to TRBJ1-1; D is undetermined. This CDR3 reads CASSYLGTEAFF. The CDR3 DNA sequence: TGTGCCAGCAGTTACCTGGGGACTGAAGCTTTCTTT.